This T cell receptor beta chain stems from a study of T cells in Graves' hyperthyroidism and ophthalmopathy. Study-wide findings and caveats: Also found in blood were most expanded thyroid clonotypes above 0.001. Model-based prediction identified ophthalmopathy a median roughly 6.1 months prior to its onset.

Germline CDR1 is LNHDA and CDR2 is SQIVND (reference sequence). The CDR3 runs 13 residues. Deletions cut 8 bases from V and 0 bases from J, with 10 bases between. Regions amplified from RNA transcripts were the TCR beta CDR3 regions. HTBI primers were employed in a first-round RT-PCR of the TCR CDR3. Each CDR3 protein is one row after TCRdb ran MiXCR on the multiplex PCR reads. This sample has a few hundred thousand distinct CDR3 sequences, with approximately 13% found just once. In regard to this clonotype: Its antigen is not known.

Sample: blood. The chain joins TRBV19 to TRBJ1-1; D gene ambiguous. This clonotype was sampled from a man aged 25-45 years with Graves' hyperthyroidism that later progressed to Graves' ophthalmopathy. The CDR3 sequence is CASRLGMNTEAFF. The CDR3 bases are TGTGCCAGTCGATTGGGAATGAACACTGAAGCTTTCTTT.